The following is a T cell receptor (beta chain) sequence with its context. The record originates from a study of blood T cell repertoires in COVID-19. Sequencing was performed with immunoSEQ multiplex PCR; in TCRdb, only in-frame clones are kept and a portion is missing. The table includes about 180,000 clones, 70% to 90% detected once. Per the germline V gene, CDR1 is SEHNR and CDR2 is FQNEAQ (reference sequence). The CDR3 has 13 residues. Trimming pared 3 bases from V and 8 bases from J, leaving 11 bases between. Sequencing was done on a sample of peripheral blood. V gene TRBV7-9 combines with J gene TRBJ2-1, with TRBD2 as a possible D gene (5 bases). The origin of this receptor is a woman aged 25 to 39 with acute or convalescent COVID-19. In nucleotides, the CDR3 is TGTGCCAGCAGCTTCGGAGGCTCGGATGAGCAGTTCTTC. This gives the protein CASSFGGSDEQFF. Full variable domain (missing parts from reference TRBV7-9 and TRBJ2-1): DTGVSQNPRHKITKRGQNVTFRCDPISEHNRLYWYRQTLGQGPEFLTYFQNEAQLEKSRLLSDRFSAERPKGSFSTLEIQRTEQGDSAMYLCASSFGGSDEQFFGPGTRLTVL.